One and the same sample provided the 7 T cell receptor beta chains below, sequenced in a study of shared clonotypes between healthy human individuals. Assay: immunoSEQ multiplex PCR; the TCRdb copy retains only in-frame clones and omits some. Of some 2,100,000 clones in the sample, approximately 95% are singletons; the top ten hold 0.1% to 0.15%. The material sequenced was naive CD4+ T cells sorted from blood. Sample subset: CD45RA+ positively selected. These receptors were taken from a man between 18 and 35 years old in good health.

The chain joins TRBV29-1 to TRBJ2-3; TRBD2 might be the D (5 bases). CDR1 SQVTM and CDR2 ANQGSEA come from the germline V gene. This CDR3 comprises 14 residues. V was shortened by 7 bases and J by 0 bases, with 14 bases between the two germline ends. The CDR3 protein is CSAILARSTDTQYF. In DNA form, the CDR3 reads TGCAGCGCGATCTTAGCGCGTAGCACAGATACGCAGTATTTT.

V and J are TRBV6-1 and TRBJ1-4, with no clear D. Trimming stripped 6 bases from V and 8 bases from J, with 19 bases between. CDR3 length: 15 amino acids. Germline assignment: CDR1 MNHNS and CDR2 SASEGT. This CDR3 is CASRLDGPGTEKLFF. CDR3 coding DNA: TGTGCCAGCAGGCTCGATGGGCCGGGTACCGAAAAACTGTTTTTT.

The chain links TRBV12-5 to TRBJ1-5; D remains ambiguous. V was pared by 1 base and J by 7 bases, with 11 bases between. CDR1 is LGHNT, CDR2 FRNRAP, per germline. This CDR3 is 14 amino acids long. CDR3 loop: CASGLEEESQPQHF. The CDR3 DNA reads TGTGCTAGTGGTTTGGAGGAGGAGTCACAGCCCCAGCATTTT.

The chain is built from TRBV6-1 and TRBJ1-5, with D possibly matching TRBD1 (5 bases). The V and J ends lost 2 bases and 4 bases respectively, with 12 bases between them. This CDR3 comprises 15 residues. Germline CDR1 is MNHNS and CDR2 is SASEGT. The CDR3 is CASSEWGPRNQPQHF. The CDR3 nucleotides are TGTGCCAGCAGTGAATGGGGCCCGAGGAATCAGCCCCAGCATTTT.

This clone came up once. The V call is TRBV1, the J call TRBJ1-2. TRBV1 is described as a pseudogene. The CDR3 is 16 amino acids. For the CDR3, the DNA is TGCACCAGCAGCCAAGAGTCCGATCCCCGCCCCTATGGCTACACCTTC. This encodes CTSSQESDPRPYGYTF.

V usage is TRBV30 and J usage is TRBJ2-1; 12 bases are shared with TRBD2. CDR1 and CDR2 from the germline V gene are GTSNPN and SVGIG (reference sequence). Trimming removed 2 bases from V and 7 bases from J; junction bases left unmatched: 12. CDR3 length equals 17 residues. For the CDR3, the DNA is TGTGCCTGGAGTTTCCCCGGGCTAGCGGGAGGGTCTAATGAGCAGTTCTTC. Protein: CAWSFPGLAGGSNEQFF.

To note about this clone: This sample also contains other DNA sequences that code for the same CDR3. The chain has TRBV19 and TRBJ2-7, with D possibly being TRBD1 or TRBD2 (5 bases each). V was cut by 2 bases and J by 3 bases, with 11 bases left in between. There are 14 residues in the CDR3. Germline CDR1 reads LNHDA; CDR2 reads SQIVND (reference sequence). The CDR3 sequence: CASSIPGRIYEQYF. As DNA, the CDR3 is TGTGCCAGTAGTATACCGGGACGGATCTACGAGCAGTACTTC.